This TCR beta chain is from a study of T cells in Graves' hyperthyroidism and ophthalmopathy. Stable disease denoted Graves' hyperthyroidism without ophthalmopathy progression within 18 months. A roughly 10 ml volume of fresh peripheral blood provided the PBMCs. TCR beta CDR3 regions were amplified from RNA. Researchers ran a first-round RT-PCR on the TCR CDR3 using the HTBI primer set. TCRdb called the multiplex PCR reads again in MiXCR, with one record for every CDR3 protein. The sample lists roughly 710,000 distinct CDR3 sequences, over 35% occurring once. Study-wide results and limits: Ophthalmopathy prediction by the model preceded onset by a median about 6.5 months.

Trimming stripped 6 bases from V and 2 bases from J, with 10 bases between. The CDR3 covers 13 residues. The germline CDR1 and CDR2 sequences are MNHEY and SVGAGI. On this clonotype: Its antigen is as yet unknown.

The sequence was collected from a middle-aged woman with Graves' hyperthyroidism. The sequencing sample was made of blood. The gene calls are TRBV6-5 and TRBJ1-2, with unresolved D. The CDR3 region has the DNA TGTGCCAGCAGACAGCTGGGAAACTATGGCTACACCTTC. Its protein product is CASRQLGNYGYTF.